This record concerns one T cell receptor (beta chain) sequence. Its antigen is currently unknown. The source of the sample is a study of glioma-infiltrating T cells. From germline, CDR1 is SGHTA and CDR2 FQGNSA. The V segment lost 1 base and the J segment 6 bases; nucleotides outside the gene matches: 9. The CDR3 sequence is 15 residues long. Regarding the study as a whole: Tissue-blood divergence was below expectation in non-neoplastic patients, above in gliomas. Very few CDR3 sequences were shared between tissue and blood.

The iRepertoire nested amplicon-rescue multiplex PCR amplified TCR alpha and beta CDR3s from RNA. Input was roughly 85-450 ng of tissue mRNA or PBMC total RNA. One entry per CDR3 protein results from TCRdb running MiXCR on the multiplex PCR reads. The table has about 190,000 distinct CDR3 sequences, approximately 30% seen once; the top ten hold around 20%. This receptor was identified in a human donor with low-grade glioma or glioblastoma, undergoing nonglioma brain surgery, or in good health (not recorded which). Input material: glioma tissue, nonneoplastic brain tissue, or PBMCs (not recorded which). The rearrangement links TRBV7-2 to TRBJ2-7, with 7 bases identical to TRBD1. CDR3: CASSLGKGAIPEQYF. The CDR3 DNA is TGTGCCAGCAGCTTAGGGAAGGGGGCAATTCCCGAGCAGTACTTC.